Sequencing of this T cell receptor beta chain was carried out in a study of response to subunit inactivated influenza vaccine. V lost 5 bases to trimming and J lost 3 bases; unmatched junction nucleotides: 6. Germline CDR1 and CDR2: DFQATT and SNEGSKA (reference sequence). This CDR3 has 14 residues. Broader study findings: T cells newly recruited by each seasonal influenza vaccination are few, the authors suggested.

As concerns this clonotype: The antigen is undetermined.

TCRdb redid the calling of the RT-PCR reads with MiXCR, one entry per CDR3 protein. In the table there are over 450,000 distinct CDR3 sequences, 13% of which are singletons. The genes are TRBV20-1 and TRBJ1-1; TRBD1 agrees at 10 bases. The sample here was PBMCs from blood, taken about 40 days after vaccination. This sequence originates from a man aged 45 to 65 who received an inactivated influenza vaccine. Written as DNA, the CDR3 is TGCAGTGCTTCGACAGGGGGCTGGGACACTGAAGCTTTCTTT. It is translated as CSASTGGWDTEAFF.